Following are 20 T cell receptor beta chains from one sample sequenced in a study of neurological immune-mediated disorders. TCRdb called the 5' RACE reads again in MiXCR, with one record for every CDR3 protein. The profile shows more than 45,000 distinct CDR3 sequences, roughly 3.5% of them singletons. The sample was PBMCs. The receptor set was obtained from a woman aged 25 to 39 with multiple sclerosis.

There are many counts of this clonotype. This rearrangement joins TRBV3-1 to TRBJ2-3; D gene uncertain. Trimming cost V 6 bases and J 11 bases, with 12 bases left between them. The CDR3 has 11 residues. The germline V gene has CDR1 LGHDT and CDR2 YNNKEL (reference sequence). The CDR3 bases are TGTGCCAGCAGTGGTATAGTGGGGCAGTATTTT. Its translation: CASSGIVGQYF.

This clonotype was seen ten or more times. The CDR3 nucleotides read TGTGCCAGCAGCTTGGGGACAAGCCAGTTCGGGGAGCTGTTTTTT. Its protein is CASSLGTSQFGELFF. The chain recombines TRBV5-6 with TRBJ2-2; TRBD1 might be the D (5 bases). This CDR3 has 15 residues. The V and J ends lost 0 bases and 7 bases respectively, with 13 bases between them. Germline V lookup: CDR1 SGHDT, CDR2 YYEEEE.

This clonotype was counted only a few times. The V call is TRBV5-1, the J call TRBJ2-5, with D perhaps assigned TRBD1 or TRBD2 (5 bases each). The germline gives CDR1 SGHRS, CDR2 YFSETQ. Trimming left V 1 base short and J 10 bases short, with 14 bases between. The CDR3 is 13 residues long. The CDR3 DNA reads TGCGCCAGCAGCTTGTGGGGCCCCGGGGACCAGTACTTC. The encoded protein is CASSLWGPGDQYF.

This clonotype was seen many times. The genes are TRBV5-1 and TRBJ2-7; TRBD1 matches at 8 bases. The CDR3 covers 15 residues. Germline V lookup: CDR1 SGHRS, CDR2 YFSETQ. With V trimmed by 4 bases and J by 7 bases, 13 bases remained unmatched. The CDR3 reads CASSVSGTGAEEQYF. CDR3 DNA sequence: TGCGCCAGCAGCGTTTCCGGGACAGGAGCTGAGGAGCAGTACTTC.

This clonotype came up many times. This chain joins TRBV5-1 and TRBJ1-2; D is possibly TRBD1 (5 bases). The germline CDR1 and CDR2 sequences are SGHRS and YFSETQ. This CDR3 contains 12 residues. V lost 0 bases and J 6 bases, leaving 6 bases between the germline ends. DNA of the CDR3: TGCGCCAGCAGCTTGGAGGGGAATGGCTACACCTTC. Protein product: CASSLEGNGYTF.

This clonotype has ten or more counts. V usage is TRBV3-1 and J usage is TRBJ2-5, with 9 bases matching TRBD2. CDR1 and CDR2 (germline): LGHDT, YNNKEL (reference sequence). The CDR3 is made up of 16 amino acids. V dropped 1 base and J dropped 5; count of bases not matched to a gene: 8. This CDR3 is CASSQGRGGARETQYF. The CDR3 nucleotides read TGTGCCAGCAGCCAAGGCCGCGGGGGGGCCAGGGAGACCCAGTACTTC.

The chain recombines TRBV9 with TRBJ2-3; D not resolved. The V end was cut by 0 bases, the J end by 2 bases, with 13 bases between. Germline-derived CDR1 and CDR2 are SGDLS and YYNGEE. The length of the CDR3 is 16 residues. CDR3 nucleotides: TGTGCCAGCAGCGTAGGCACCAAACCTAACACAGATACGCAGTATTTT. It is translated as CASSVGTKPNTDTQYF.

This clonotype was observed many times. This sequence joins TRBV6-5 and TRBJ1-4; possibly TRBD1 for D (6 bases). The germline gives CDR1 MNHEY, CDR2 SVGAGI. The CDR3 is 14 amino acids. Trimming took off 5 bases at V and 6 bases at J, with 13 bases between the two ends. Here the CDR3 reads CASSQDRNDEKLFF. In DNA form, the CDR3 reads TGTGCCAGCAGTCAAGACAGGAATGATGAAAAACTGTTTTTT.

This clonotype was recorded many times. This chain uses TRBV4-1 with TRBJ2-1; 7 bases fit TRBD2. The CDR3 contains 14 residues. V trimming: 3 bases; J trimming: 4 bases; junction bases outside the gene matches: 3. The germline V gene encodes CDR1 MGHRA and CDR2 YSYEKL. The CDR3: CASSQDGGYNEQFF. The DNA for the CDR3 is TGCGCCAGCAGCCAGGACGGGGGGTACAATGAGCAGTTCTTC.

This clonotype has only a few counts. The V call is TRBV15, the J call TRBJ1-3, with a possible D match to TRBD1 (6 bases). Trimming pared 1 base from V and 10 bases from J, leaving 14 bases between. The CDR3 consists of 14 residues. The germline gives CDR1 LNHNV, CDR2 YYDKDF (reference sequence). As DNA, the CDR3 is TGTGCCACCAGCAGAGGGGACACCGGACAAACCATATATTTT. It translates to CATSRGDTGQTIYF.

This clonotype was detected ten times or more. The CDR3 DNA reads as TGCGCCAGCAGACTGGACCCATCCTCCTACAATGAGCAGTTCTTC. This encodes CASRLDPSSYNEQFF. The V call is TRBV5-1, the J call TRBJ2-1; no clear D. Germline V gene sequence: CDR1 SGHRS, CDR2 YFSETQ. The CDR3 consists of 15 residues. Trimming took off 5 bases at V and 0 bases at J, with 12 bases between the two ends.

This clonotype was seen many times. This chain connects TRBV3-1 to TRBJ2-1; TRBD2 agrees at 8 bases. This CDR3 region has 15 residues. The germline gives CDR1 LGHDT, CDR2 YNNKEL (reference sequence). The J segment lost 8 bases and the V segment lost 1 base, leaving 7 bases of the junction unmatched. CDR3 sequence reads: CASSQAGRAPDEQFF. As DNA, the CDR3 is TGTGCCAGCAGCCAAGCCGGGAGGGCCCCCGATGAGCAGTTCTTC.

This clonotype has ten or more counts. This chain joins TRBV20-1 and TRBJ2-3, with no clear D. CDR1 is DFQATT and CDR2 is SNEGSKA in the germline V gene (reference sequence). The CDR3 spans 14 residues. The V and J ends lost 1 base and 1 base respectively, with 9 bases between them. The CDR3 spells CSARVKYRTDTQYF. CDR3 DNA sequence: TGCAGTGCTAGAGTTAAGTACCGCACAGATACGCAGTATTTT.

This clonotype was found many times. DNA of the CDR3: TGTGCCAGCAGCCAACCCCGGGACTTCTACGAGCAGTACTTC. Its translation: CASSQPRDFYEQYF. The genes are TRBV11-2 and TRBJ2-7, with D maybe TRBD2 (6 bases). The CDR3 spans 14 residues. Trimming pared 5 bases from V and 3 bases from J, leaving 14 bases between. Per germline, CDR1 SGHAT and CDR2 FQNNGV.

The rearrangement uses TRBV7-2 and TRBJ2-7; no definite D call. The CDR3 loop spans 13 amino acids. Germline V gives CDR1 SGHTA, CDR2 FQGNSA. V lost 2 bases, J lost 7 bases, and 12 bases lay in between. CDR3 DNA sequence: TGTGCCAGCAGCTTAAACACCTTCGCAGAGCAGTACTTC. This gives the protein CASSLNTFAEQYF.

This clonotype was seen at least ten times. DNA for the CDR3: TGTGCCAGCAGCTTAGGGATCCCGGAGACCCAGTACTTC. Amino acid sequence: CASSLGIPETQYF. The chain carries TRBV5-6 and TRBJ2-5; D not certain. The CDR3 is made up of 13 amino acids. Trimming took off 2 bases at V and 5 bases at J, with 10 bases between the two ends. The germline gives CDR1 SGHDT, CDR2 YYEEEE. Full variable domain (remainder filled in from reference TRBV5-6 and TRBJ2-5): DAGVTQSPTHLIKTRGQQVTLRCSPKSGHDTVSWYQQALGQGPQFIFQYYEEEERQRGNFPDRFSGHQFPNYSSELNVNALLLGDSALYLCASSLGIPETQYFGPGTRLLVL.

This clonotype has a count of ten or more. The chain couples TRBV6-5 to TRBJ2-3, with TRBD1 identical over 10 bases. The germline V gene encodes CDR1 MNHEY and CDR2 SVGAGI. V shed 8 bases, J shed 4 bases, and the junction held 6 bases outside the gene matches. The CDR3 is 14 residues long. The CDR3 nucleotides read TGTGCCAGCGGTATAGGACAGGGGGCAGATACGCAGTATTTT. Its translation: CASGIGQGADTQYF.

This clonotype was seen only a few times. A junction end diverges from the germline sequence, so it may reflect a read error. This chain uses TRBV20-1 with TRBJ1-6; 7 bases line up with TRBD1. This CDR3 is built from 14 residues. Per the germline V gene, CDR1 is DFQATT and CDR2 is SNEGSKA (reference sequence). CDR3 loop: CSARLTGWNSPLNF. CDR3 nucleotide sequence: TGCAGTGCTAGGTTGACAGGGTGGAATTCACCCCTCAACTTT.

This clonotype was seen at least ten times. The V gene is TRBV28, the J gene TRBJ1-5; D is perhaps TRBD1 (6 bases). V was clipped by 5 bases and J by 7 bases, with 21 bases between them. Germline V gene lookup returns CDR1 MDHEN and CDR2 SYDVKM. This CDR3 is built from 16 residues. CDR3 DNA: TGTGCCAGCAGTCCCCCGGGGGCAGGGGTGGAACAGCCCCAGCATTTT. This sequence encodes CASSPPGAGVEQPQHF.

This clonotype was observed at least ten times. V is TRBV20-1 and J is TRBJ2-7; no clear D. The CDR3 length is 13 residues. With 3 bases removed from V and 4 bases from J, the gap between germline ends came to 13 bases. The germline V gene encodes CDR1 DFQATT and CDR2 SNEGSKA (reference sequence). The CDR3 region is CSASHPPRYEQYF. CDR3 in DNA: TGCAGTGCTAGTCATCCCCCAAGGTACGAGCAGTACTTC.